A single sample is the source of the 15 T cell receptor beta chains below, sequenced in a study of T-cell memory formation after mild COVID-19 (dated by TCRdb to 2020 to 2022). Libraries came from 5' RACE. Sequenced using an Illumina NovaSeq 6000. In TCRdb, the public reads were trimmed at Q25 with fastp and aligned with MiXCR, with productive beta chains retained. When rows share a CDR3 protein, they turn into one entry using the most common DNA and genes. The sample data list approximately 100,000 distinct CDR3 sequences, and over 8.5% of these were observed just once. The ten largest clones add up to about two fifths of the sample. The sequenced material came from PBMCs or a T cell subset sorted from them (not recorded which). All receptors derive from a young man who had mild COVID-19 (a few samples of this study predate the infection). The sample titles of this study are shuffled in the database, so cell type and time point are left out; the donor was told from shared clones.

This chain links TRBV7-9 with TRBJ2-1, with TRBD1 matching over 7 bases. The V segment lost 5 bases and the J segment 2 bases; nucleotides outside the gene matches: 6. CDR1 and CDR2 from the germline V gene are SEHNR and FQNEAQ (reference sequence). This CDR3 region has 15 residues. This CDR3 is CASSPGQQAYNEQFF. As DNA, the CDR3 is TGTGCCAGCAGCCCGGGACAGCAAGCCTACAATGAGCAGTTCTTC.

The CDR3 DNA follows: TGTGCCAGCGGGGACTCTAATTTCTACGAGCAGTACTTC. It translates to CASGDSNFYEQYF. This chain links TRBV5-6 with TRBJ2-7; D may be TRBD2 (6 bases). Trimming removed 7 bases at V and 3 bases at J, with 14 bases between. Germline CDR1 SGHDT, CDR2 YYEEEE. The CDR3 extends over 13 amino acids. The full variable domain, in which reference TRBV5-6 and TRBJ2-7 provide the parts outside the CDR3, is DAGVTQSPTHLIKTRGQQVTLRCSPKSGHDTVSWYQQALGQGPQFIFQYYEEEERQRGNFPDRFSGHQFPNYSSELNVNALLLGDSALYLCASGDSNFYEQYFGPGTRLTVT.

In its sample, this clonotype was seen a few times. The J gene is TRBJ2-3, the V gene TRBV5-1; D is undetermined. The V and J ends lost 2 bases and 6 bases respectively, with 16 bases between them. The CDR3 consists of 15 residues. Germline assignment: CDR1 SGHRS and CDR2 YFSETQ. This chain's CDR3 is CASSLTPMGSDTQYF. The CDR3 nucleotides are TGCGCCAGCAGCTTAACCCCAATGGGATCGGATACGCAGTATTTT.

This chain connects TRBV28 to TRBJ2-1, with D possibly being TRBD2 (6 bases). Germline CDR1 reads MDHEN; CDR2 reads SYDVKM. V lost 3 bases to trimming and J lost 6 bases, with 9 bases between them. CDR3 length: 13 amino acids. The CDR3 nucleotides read TGTGCCAGCAGTTTCGGGGACTCCAATGAGCAGTTCTTC. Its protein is CASSFGDSNEQFF.

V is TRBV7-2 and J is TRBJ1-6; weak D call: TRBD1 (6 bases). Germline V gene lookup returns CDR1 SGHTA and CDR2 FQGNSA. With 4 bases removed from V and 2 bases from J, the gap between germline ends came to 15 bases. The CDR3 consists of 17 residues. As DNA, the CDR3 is TGTGCCAGCAGCTCACAGGGAGGTGTCACCTATAATTCACCCCTCCACTTT. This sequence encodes CASSSQGGVTYNSPLHF.

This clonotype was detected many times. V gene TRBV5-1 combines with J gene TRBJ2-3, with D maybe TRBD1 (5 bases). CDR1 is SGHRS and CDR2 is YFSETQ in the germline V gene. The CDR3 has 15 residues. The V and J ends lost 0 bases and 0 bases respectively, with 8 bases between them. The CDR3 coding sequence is TGCGCCAGCAGCTTGGCCCAGGGTAGCACAGATACGCAGTATTTT. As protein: CASSLAQGSTDTQYF.

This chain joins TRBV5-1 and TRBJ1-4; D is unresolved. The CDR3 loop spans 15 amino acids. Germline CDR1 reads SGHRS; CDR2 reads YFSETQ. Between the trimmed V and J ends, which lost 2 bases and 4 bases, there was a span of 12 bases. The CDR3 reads CASSLGPSDNEKLFF. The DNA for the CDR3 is TGCGCCAGCAGCTTAGGTCCATCAGATAATGAAAAACTGTTTTTT.

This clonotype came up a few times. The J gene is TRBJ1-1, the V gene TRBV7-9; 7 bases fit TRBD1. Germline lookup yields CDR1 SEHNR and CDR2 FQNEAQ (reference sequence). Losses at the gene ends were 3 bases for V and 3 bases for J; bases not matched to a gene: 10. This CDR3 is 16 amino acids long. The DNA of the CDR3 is TGTGCCAGCAGCTTTCCCCGGGACAGAAGGGACACTGAAGCTTTCTTT. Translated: CASSFPRDRRDTEAFF.

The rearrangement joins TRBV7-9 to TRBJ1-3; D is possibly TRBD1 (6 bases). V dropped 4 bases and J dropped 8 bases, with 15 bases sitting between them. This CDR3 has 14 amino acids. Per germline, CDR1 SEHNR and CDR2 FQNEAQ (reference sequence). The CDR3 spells CASSWDMSGDTIYF. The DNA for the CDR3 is TGTGCCAGCAGCTGGGACATGTCCGGGGACACCATATATTTT.

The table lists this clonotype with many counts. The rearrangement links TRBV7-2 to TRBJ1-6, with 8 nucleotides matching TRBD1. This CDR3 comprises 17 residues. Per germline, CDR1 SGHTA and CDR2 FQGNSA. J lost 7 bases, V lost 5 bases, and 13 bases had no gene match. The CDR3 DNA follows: TGTGCCAGCAGCCAGAAGACGCAGGGGGCGCCCAATTCACCCCTCCACTTT. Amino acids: CASSQKTQGAPNSPLHF.

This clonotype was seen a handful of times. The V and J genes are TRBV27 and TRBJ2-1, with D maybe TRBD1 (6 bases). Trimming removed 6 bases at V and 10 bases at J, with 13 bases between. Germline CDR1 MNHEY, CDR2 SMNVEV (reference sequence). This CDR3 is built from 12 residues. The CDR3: CASSPDRNEQFF. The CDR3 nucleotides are TGTGCCAGCAGCCCTGACAGGAACGAGCAGTTCTTC.

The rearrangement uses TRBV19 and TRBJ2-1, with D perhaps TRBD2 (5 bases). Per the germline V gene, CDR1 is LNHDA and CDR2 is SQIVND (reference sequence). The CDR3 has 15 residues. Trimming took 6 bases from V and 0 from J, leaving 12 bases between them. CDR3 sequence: CASRLVEGSYNEQFF. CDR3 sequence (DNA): TGTGCCAGTAGACTAGTGGAAGGCTCCTACAATGAGCAGTTCTTC.

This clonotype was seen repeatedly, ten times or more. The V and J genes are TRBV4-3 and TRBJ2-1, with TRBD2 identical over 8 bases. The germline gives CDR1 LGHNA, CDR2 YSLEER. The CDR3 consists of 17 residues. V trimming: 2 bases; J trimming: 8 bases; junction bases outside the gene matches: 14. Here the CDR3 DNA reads TGCGCCAGCAGCCAATATTGGACTAGCCCGGCTGATGATGAGCAGTTCTTC. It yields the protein CASSQYWTSPADDEQFF.

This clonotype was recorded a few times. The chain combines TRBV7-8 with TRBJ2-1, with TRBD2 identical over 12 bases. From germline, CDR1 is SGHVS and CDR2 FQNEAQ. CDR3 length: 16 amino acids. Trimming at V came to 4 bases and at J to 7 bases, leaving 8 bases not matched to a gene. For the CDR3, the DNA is TGTGCCAGCAGCTCCACTAGCGGGGGGCTTGGGAATGAGCAGTTCTTC. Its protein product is CASSSTSGGLGNEQFF. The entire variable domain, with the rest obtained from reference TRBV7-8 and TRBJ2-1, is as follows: GAGVSQSPRYKVAKRGQDVALRCDPISGHVSLFWYQQALGQGPEFLTYFQNEAQLDKSGLPSDRFFAERPEGSVSTLKIQRTQQEDSAVYLCASSSTSGGLGNEQFFGPGTRLTVL.

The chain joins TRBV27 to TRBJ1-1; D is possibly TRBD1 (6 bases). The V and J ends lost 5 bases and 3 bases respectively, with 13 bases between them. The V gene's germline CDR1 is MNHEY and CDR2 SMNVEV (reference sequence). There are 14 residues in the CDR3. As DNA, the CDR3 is TGTGCCAGCAGTGCTACAGGGTTGGACACTGAAGCTTTCTTT. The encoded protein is CASSATGLDTEAFF.